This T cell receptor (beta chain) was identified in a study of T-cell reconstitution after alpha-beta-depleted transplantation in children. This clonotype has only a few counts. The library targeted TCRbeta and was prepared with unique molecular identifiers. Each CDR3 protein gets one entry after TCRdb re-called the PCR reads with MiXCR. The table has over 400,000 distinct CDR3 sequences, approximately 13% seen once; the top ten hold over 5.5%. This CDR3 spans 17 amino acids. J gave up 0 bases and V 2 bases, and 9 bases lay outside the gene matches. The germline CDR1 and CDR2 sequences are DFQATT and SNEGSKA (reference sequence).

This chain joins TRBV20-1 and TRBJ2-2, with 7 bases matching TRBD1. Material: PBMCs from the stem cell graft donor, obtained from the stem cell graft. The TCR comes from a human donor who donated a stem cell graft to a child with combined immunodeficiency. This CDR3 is CSARRLPGQSNTGELFF. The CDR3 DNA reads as TGCAGTGCTAGACGCCTACCGGGACAGTCGAACACCGGGGAGCTGTTTTTT.